The clone carrying this T cell receptor beta chain appeared once. The antigen is not known. Clones were sequenced by immunoSEQ multiplex PCR, and TCRdb holds only the in-frame ones, with some missing. This table has about 68,000 clones, 75% to 95% appearing once. The sample is drawn from a study of OX40 agonist ivuxolimab in advanced cancers. About the study: At 0.01 to 10 mg/kg, ivuxolimab was administered intravenously to patients every 2 weeks. Earlier treatment with anti-PD-1, anti-PD-L1 or anti-CTLA-4 was permitted, and around 36% had received some. Findings of the study overall: Dosing at 0.1 to 3.0 mg/kg was accompanied by clonal expansion of CD4+ and CD8+ blood T cells by week 6.

This TCR came from an adult with an advanced solid tumor such as melanoma, head and neck, liver or kidney cancer. Sequenced material: CD4+ or CD8+ T cells sorted from blood, taken in a trial of the OX40 agonist ivuxolimab.

The CDR3 sequence: CASSLETGGLYTEAFF. The CDR3 DNA is TGTGCCAGCAGCTTAGAGACAGGGGGTCTTTACACTGAAGCTTTCTTT. The gene calls are TRBV7-8 and TRBJ1-1; 9 nucleotides agree with TRBD1. V lost 1 base to trimming and J lost 3 bases; unmatched junction nucleotides: 6. The CDR3 length is 16 residues. Germline V lookup: CDR1 SGHVS, CDR2 FQNEAQ. The full variable domain, rest sourced from reference TRBV7-8 and TRBJ1-1, is GAGVSQSPRYKVAKRGQDVALRCDPISGHVSLFWYQQALGQGPEFLTYFQNEAQLDKSGLPSDRFFAERPEGSVSTLKIQRTQQEDSAVYLCASSLETGGLYTEAFFGQGTRLTVV.